These 18 T cell receptor beta chains were sequenced from one sample in a study of blood T cell repertoires in COVID-19. Produced via immunoSEQ multiplex PCR; TCRdb's table is partial and in-frame only. Of 120,000 to 150,000 clones in the sample, 70% to 85% are singletons; the top ten hold around 6.7%. Sequenced material: peripheral blood. All receptors come from a woman in her forties or fifties in a cohort sampled during active or convalescent COVID-19.

CDR3 DNA sequence: TGTGCCAGCAGCCTCCTGGGCCACTACAATGAGCAGTTCTTC. Translating gives CASSLLGHYNEQFF. J is TRBJ2-1 and V is TRBV5-6; no clear D gene. From germline, CDR1 is SGHDT and CDR2 YYEEEE. This CDR3 spans 14 amino acids. V lost 4 bases to trimming and J lost 3 bases, with 11 bases between them. Filled out from reference TRBV5-6 and TRBJ2-1, the complete variable domain reads DAGVTQSPTHLIKTRGQQVTLRCSPKSGHDTVSWYQQALGQGPQFIFQYYEEEERQRGNFPDRFSGHQFPNYSSELNVNALLLGDSALYLCASSLLGHYNEQFFGPGTRLTVL.

The rearrangement links TRBV29-1 to TRBJ2-7; 8 nucleotides align to TRBD1. The CDR3 contains 13 residues. V shed 4 bases and J 6 bases; nucleotides not matched to a gene: 8. The germline V gene encodes CDR1 SQVTM and CDR2 ANQGSEA. The CDR3 sequence: CSVVRQGRGEQYF. CDR3 nucleotide sequence: TGCAGCGTTGTCCGACAGGGGCGCGGCGAGCAGTACTTC.

J is TRBJ2-1 and V is TRBV2; the match to TRBD2 covers 10 bases. The CDR3 contains 14 residues. Germline CDR1 reads SNHLY; CDR2 reads FYNNEI. V trimming: 7 bases; J trimming: 4 bases; junction bases outside the gene matches: 4. As DNA, the CDR3 is TGTGCCAGCAAAATTAGCGGGGGGTACAATGAGCAGTTCTTC. Translated, it gives CASKISGGYNEQFF.

The chain joins TRBV5-6 to TRBJ1-4, with D unresolved. With 2 bases removed from V and 0 bases from J, the gap between germline ends came to 11 bases. The germline V gene has CDR1 SGHDT and CDR2 YYEEEE. The CDR3 has 16 amino acids. CDR3 loop: CASSLYPSATNEKLFF. The CDR3 bases are TGTGCCAGCAGCTTATACCCATCGGCAACTAATGAAAAACTGTTTTTT.

The chain links TRBV2 to TRBJ1-2; the match to TRBD1 covers 8 bases. This CDR3 region has 12 residues. V lost 10 bases, J lost 7 bases, and 8 bases stayed unmatched. Germline loops: CDR1 SNHLY, CDR2 FYNNEI. The CDR3 loop is CATRTGTAGYTF. In DNA form, the CDR3 reads TGTGCCACCCGGACAGGGACCGCTGGCTACACCTTC.

The rearrangement joins TRBV24-1 to TRBJ2-1, with TRBD2 matching 11 bases. CDR3 length: 15 amino acids. The germline gives CDR1 KGHDR, CDR2 SFDVKD. V was clipped by 2 bases and J by 8 bases; unmatched bases: 4. The CDR3 protein is CATSDSGLAGDEQFF. The CDR3 bases are TGTGCCACCAGTGATTCTGGACTAGCGGGCGATGAGCAGTTCTTC.

The V call is TRBV6-5, the J call TRBJ1-4; D unclear. The ends were cut back, 8 bases at V and 5 bases at J, with 12 bases in the middle. From germline, CDR1 is MNHEY and CDR2 SVGAGI. The length of the CDR3 is 13 residues. In DNA, the CDR3 is TGTGCCAGCGGTAAGAGGGAAAATGAAAAACTGTTTTTT. It codes for CASGKRENEKLFF.

The chain uses TRBV16 and TRBJ2-3, with 9 nucleotides matching TRBD1. The germline V gene has CDR1 KGHSY and CDR2 FQNENV. The V and J ends lost 7 bases and 2 bases, in that order; junction bases with no gene match: 7. There are 15 residues in the CDR3. The CDR3 bases are TGTGCCAGCACCGGGACAGGGATCGCCACAGATACGCAGTATTTT. This gives the protein CASTGTGIATDTQYF.

The V call is TRBV4-1, the J call TRBJ2-2; 7 nucleotides agree with TRBD1. The germline gives CDR1 MGHRA, CDR2 YSYEKL. Trimming took 0 bases from V and 5 from J; bases not matched to a gene: 6. The CDR3 sequence is 16 residues long. CDR3 sequence: CASSQDPGQRTGELFF. The CDR3 nucleotides read TGCGCCAGCAGCCAAGATCCGGGACAGAGAACCGGGGAGCTGTTTTTT.

The chain links TRBV29-1 to TRBJ1-2, with D tentatively TRBD1 (6 bases). The V gene lost 5 bases and the J gene lost 4 bases, with 20 bases spanning the gap. Germline values: CDR1 SQVTM, CDR2 ANQGSEA. This CDR3 comprises 15 residues. CDR3 amino acids: CSVNRQGSGAYGYTF. In DNA, the CDR3 is TGCAGCGTTAATCGTCAAGGTTCAGGGGCCTATGGCTACACCTTC.

The chain combines TRBV30 with TRBJ1-1; maybe TRBD1 (5 bases). The CDR3 covers 13 residues. Germline lookup yields CDR1 GTSNPN and CDR2 SVGIG (reference sequence). The V end lost 2 bases, the J end lost 2 bases, and 9 bases lay between the germline ends. As DNA, the CDR3 is TGTGCCTGGAGTACGCAGGGCAACACTGAAGCTTTCTTT. It encodes CAWSTQGNTEAFF.

This chain links TRBV30 with TRBJ1-6, with 9 bases lining up with TRBD1. This CDR3 contains 17 residues. V was pared by 3 bases and J by 10 bases, with 16 bases of the junction left unmatched. Germline V gene lookup returns CDR1 GTSNPN and CDR2 SVGIG (reference sequence). The CDR3 spells CAWSATTLGQGRSPLHF. CDR3 nucleotides: TGTGCCTGGAGCGCCACCACCCTCGGACAGGGGCGATCACCCCTCCACTTT.

This chain links TRBV12-5 with TRBJ2-1; D might be TRBD2 (5 bases). The germline V gene encodes CDR1 LGHNT and CDR2 FRNRAP. This CDR3 contains 15 residues. With 3 bases removed from V and 4 bases from J, the gap between germline ends came to 13 bases. CDR3 sequence reads: CASGFGAVFYNEQFF. The CDR3 DNA follows: TGTGCTAGTGGTTTTGGAGCGGTTTTTTACAATGAGCAGTTCTTC.

This clone was seen more than once but under ten times. The rearrangement joins TRBV6-1 to TRBJ1-6; D not certain. Trimming stripped 6 bases from V and 7 bases from J, with 19 bases between. The CDR3 loop spans 16 amino acids. Per the germline V gene, CDR1 is MNHNS and CDR2 is SASEGT. The CDR3 here is CASSETTAGWNSPLHF. Written as DNA, the CDR3 is TGTGCCAGCAGCGAAACCACAGCGGGATGGAATTCACCCCTCCACTTT.

The gene calls are TRBV6-1 and TRBJ1-5; D is unresolved. V was clipped by 3 bases and J by 0 bases, with 3 bases between them. Per germline, CDR1 MNHNS and CDR2 SASEGT. The CDR3 is made up of 13 amino acids. The CDR3 loop is CASSDYSNQPQHF. CDR3 bases: TGTGCCAGCAGTGATTATAGCAATCAGCCCCAGCATTTT.

The chain joins TRBV30 to TRBJ1-6; D is undetermined. This CDR3 contains 14 residues. The V end was cut by 1 base, the J end by 8 bases, with 12 bases between. Germline V gene sequence: CDR1 GTSNPN, CDR2 SVGIG (reference sequence). The CDR3: CAWSEFARDSPLHF. The DNA for the CDR3 is TGTGCCTGGAGTGAGTTCGCGAGGGATTCACCCCTCCACTTT.

The CDR3 is CASRPTGTGGSYEQYF. CDR3 coding DNA: TGTGCCAGCAGACCGACCGGGACAGGGGGCTCCTACGAGCAGTACTTC. The rearrangement joins TRBV11-2 to TRBJ2-7, with TRBD1 matching over 11 bases. J gave up 0 bases and V 6 bases, and 7 bases lay outside the gene matches. The CDR3 extends over 16 amino acids. Germline V CDR1 and CDR2: SGHAT, FQNNGV.

The chain has TRBV10-2 and TRBJ2-3; D is unresolved. CDR3 length: 14 residues. The V end lost 4 bases, the J end lost 1 base, and 9 bases lay between the germline ends. Germline V gives CDR1 WSHSY, CDR2 SAAADI. The CDR3 region has the DNA TGCGCCAGCAGTGTTGCGGCGGGCACAGATACGCAGTATTTT. As protein: CASSVAAGTDTQYF.